One sample yielded the 4 T cell receptor beta chains listed below, sequenced in a study of T cells in women clearing cervical HPV infection. Produced via immunoSEQ multiplex PCR; TCRdb's table is partial and in-frame only. The sample data list tens of thousands of clones. The sample was blood buffy coat. These receptors were collected from a woman aged 18 to 75 with a cervical HPV16 infection that either progressed to CIN3+ or cleared (not recorded which).

Note on this clone: Read sequence stops 3 residues before the CDR3 end, and the germline J gene provides the missing end. J is TRBJ1-2 and V is TRBV6-2 or TRBV6-3, with 8 bases identical to TRBD1. The germline CDR1 and CDR2 sequences are MNHEY and SVGEGT. CDR3 length: 16 amino acids. The CDR3 bases that were read are TGTGCCAGCAGTTTGGGGACAGGCACCTTGGCCCGAAGC. Its translation: CASSLGTGTLARS. The full CDR3 protein reads CASSLGTGTLARSYTF.

Notes on this clone: The CDR3 end is not reached by the read, which stops 3 residues before it; the germline J gene fills it in. This chain links TRBV5-4 with TRBJ2-5; no clear D. CDR3 size: 12 residues. V was shortened by 4 bases and J by 5 bases, with 9 bases between the two germline ends. The germline V gene encodes CDR1 SGHNT and CDR2 YYREEE (reference sequence). The covered CDR3 bases are TGTGCCAGCAGCCGGTACCGGGAGACC. Encoded protein: CASSRYRET. In full, the CDR3 reads CASSRYRETQYF. The full variable domain, its missing parts supplied by reference TRBV5-4 and TRBJ2-5, is ETGVTQSPTHLIKTRGQQVTLRCSSQSGHNTVSWYQQALGQGPQFIFQYYREEENGRGNFPPRFSGLQFPNYSSELNVNALELDDSALYLCASSRYRETQYFGPGTRLLVL.

Concerning this clone: The junction departs from the called germline gene at one end, perhaps through a read error. The read terminates 3 residues before the CDR3 end, so the remaining end is supplied by the germline J gene. The J gene is TRBJ2-2, the V gene TRBV7-9, with 9 nucleotides matching TRBD2. The CDR3 spans 12 residues. Germline CDR1 and CDR2: SEHNR and FQNEAQ (reference sequence). CDR3 amino acids: CASSPNSGGLFF. The covered CDR3 bases are TGTGCCAGCAGCCCCAATAGCGGGGGG.

As regards this clone: The read terminates 3 residues before the CDR3 end, so the remaining end is supplied by the germline J gene. The chain couples TRBV20-1 to TRBJ2-2, with TRBD2 matching 7 bases. Germline V lookup: CDR1 DFQATT, CDR2 SNEGSKA (reference sequence). The CDR3 contains 13 residues. This chain's CDR3 is CSAKRDLNEKLFF. CDR3 DNA, as far as it was read: TGCAGTGCTAAGCGGGATCTCAATGAAAAG.